Listed here are 26 T cell receptor beta chains from one sample, sequenced in a study of blood T cell repertoires in COVID-19. TCRdb's copy holds only in-frame clones and misses some; the assay was immunoSEQ multiplex PCR. The repertoire consists of about 200,000 clones, with more than 75% occurring once and the leading ten covering about 4.5%. The sequenced sample consisted of peripheral blood. These receptor sequences come from a man aged 45 to 65 with acute or convalescent COVID-19.

V and J are TRBV18 and TRBJ1-5; a possible D gene is TRBD1 (5 bases). The V end was cut by 1 base, the J end by 7 bases, with 14 bases between. Per germline, CDR1 KGHSH and CDR2 LQKENI. The CDR3 extends over 15 amino acids. The chain's CDR3 is CASSPRAGSGQPQHF. For the CDR3, the DNA is TGTGCCAGCTCACCACGGGCAGGGTCGGGCCAGCCCCAGCATTTT.

This chain uses TRBV27 with TRBJ1-1; 7 bases line up with TRBD1. The CDR3 contains 14 residues. J lost 5 bases, V lost 2 bases, and 5 bases had no gene match. CDR1 and CDR2 from the germline V gene are MNHEY and SMNVEV (reference sequence). CDR3 in DNA: TGTGCCAGCAGTTTAACAGGGGAGAAGACTGAAGCTTTCTTT. It codes for CASSLTGEKTEAFF.

This rearrangement joins TRBV27 to TRBJ2-7; D is perhaps TRBD2 (5 bases). Germline V CDR1 and CDR2: MNHEY, SMNVEV (reference sequence). Trimming took off 6 bases at V and 0 bases at J, with 21 bases between the two ends. The CDR3 length is 17 residues. This CDR3 is CASRSDYLTGSSYEQYF. CDR3 sequence (DNA): TGTGCCAGCAGATCCGATTACTTGACGGGAAGCTCCTACGAGCAGTACTTC.

The genes are TRBV21-1 and TRBJ1-5; TRBD1, the D gene given by the table, was not confirmed from the DNA. TRBV21-1 has pseudogene status. The CDR3 spans 17 residues. The CDR3 coding sequence is TGTGCCAGCAGCAAAACATCCGACAGGGCAGGTAATCAGCCCCAGCATTTT. Its protein is CASSKTSDRAGNQPQHF.

V is TRBV3-1 (or the pseudogene TRBV3-2) and J is TRBJ1-3, with D maybe TRBD1 (5 bases). Trimming removed 0 bases from V and 1 base from J, with 25 bases in between. This CDR3 is 21 amino acids long. Per the germline V gene, CDR1 is LGHDT and CDR2 is YNNKEL (reference sequence). CDR3 nucleotide sequence: TGTGCCAGCAGCCAAGAAAGGTTAAGGGCCCGGGACTTTCAGTCTGGAAACACCATATATTTT. It codes for CASSQERLRARDFQSGNTIYF.

The DNA for the CDR3 is TGTGCCAGCAGTTACACAGGGGGGCAAGCTTTCTTT. Translation: CASSYTGGQAFF. The rearrangement links TRBV2 to TRBJ1-1; 8 nucleotides match TRBD1. Trimming took 5 bases from V and 9 from J; bases not matched to a gene: 5. This CDR3 is built from 12 residues. In germline, CDR1 is SNHLY, CDR2 FYNNEI. The whole variable domain, remainder taken from reference TRBV2 and TRBJ1-1, is EPEVTQTPSHQVTQMGQEVILRCVPISNHLYFYWYRQILGQKVEFLVSFYNNEISEKSEIFDDQFSVERPDGSNFTLKIRSTKLEDSAMYFCASSYTGGQAFFGQGTRLTVV.

V usage is TRBV19 and J usage is TRBJ2-6; possible D gene TRBD1, 6 bases. The CDR3 covers 17 residues. The V and J ends lost 3 bases and 2 bases respectively, with 14 bases between them. Looked up from germline, CDR1 is LNHDA and CDR2 is SQIVND (reference sequence). The chain's CDR3 is CASSIGQGSTGANVLTF. The CDR3 DNA reads TGTGCCAGTAGTATCGGTCAGGGGAGCACTGGGGCCAACGTCCTGACTTTC.

This clone has only a few counts. The CDR3 coding sequence is TGCAGCGTTCATGGGGGCGCGGATGGCTACACCTTC. This translates into CSVHGGADGYTF. The rearrangement joins TRBV29-1 to TRBJ1-2; the D gene is possibly TRBD1 (6 bases). CDR3 size: 12 residues. CDR1 and CDR2 (germline): SQVTM, ANQGSEA. Trimming removed 5 bases at V and 6 bases at J, with 13 bases between. The variable domain in full, completed from reference TRBV29-1 and TRBJ1-2, reads SAVISQKPSRDICQRGTSLTIQCQVDSQVTMMFWYRQQPGQSLTLIATANQGSEATYESGFVIDKFPISRPNLTFSTLTVSNMSPEDSSIYLCSVHGGADGYTFGSGTRLTVV.

The chain combines TRBV3-1 (or the pseudogene TRBV3-2) with TRBJ1-5; no reliable D call. V was clipped by 4 bases and J by 6 bases, with 7 bases between them. There are 12 residues in the CDR3. CDR1 and CDR2 (germline): LGHDT, YNNKEL (reference sequence). This CDR3 reads CASSLDTQPQHF. In nucleotides, the CDR3 is TGTGCCAGCAGCCTCGACACTCAGCCCCAGCATTTT.

The genes are TRBV4-1 and TRBJ1-2, with D possibly TRBD1 on 6 matching bases. Trimming cost V 0 bases and J 0 bases, with 14 bases left between them. Germline lookup yields CDR1 MGHRA and CDR2 YSYEKL. This CDR3 comprises 17 residues. CDR3 sequence: CASSQDLGRDTNYGYTF. In DNA, the CDR3 is TGCGCCAGCAGCCAAGACCTTGGCCGGGACACTAACTATGGCTACACCTTC.

This clone was detected only once. The J gene is TRBJ1-6, the V gene TRBV19; D remains ambiguous. The CDR3 contains 12 residues. The V end was cut by 5 bases, the J end by 8 bases, with 7 bases between. CDR1 LNHDA and CDR2 SQIVND come from the germline V gene (reference sequence). CDR3 amino acids: CASSPLDSPLHF. The CDR3 DNA sequence: TGTGCCAGTAGTCCACTGGATTCACCCCTCCACTTT.

The rearrangement joins TRBV11-3 to TRBJ2-2; no clear D. This CDR3 has 14 amino acids. CDR1 is SGHNT, CDR2 YENEEA, per germline. V shed 2 bases and J shed 4 bases, with 8 bases lying between them. The CDR3 DNA reads TGTGCCAGCAGCTTATCCCCCTTCACCGGGGAGCTGTTTTTT. Encoded protein: CASSLSPFTGELFF.

The chain employs TRBV3-1 (or the pseudogene TRBV3-2) and TRBJ1-2; D might be TRBD1 (5 bases). The CDR3 is 14 amino acids. Germline loops: CDR1 LGHDT, CDR2 YNNKEL (reference sequence). The V end lost 4 bases, the J end lost 14 bases, and 23 bases lay between the germline ends. In DNA form, the CDR3 reads TGTGCCAGCAGCCTTTTACAGGACGTCAACCCAAAGACCTTC. Translating it yields CASSLLQDVNPKTF.

This chain links TRBV6-6 with TRBJ1-3, with TRBD1 identical over 12 bases. Germline V gives CDR1 MNHNY, CDR2 SVGAGI (reference sequence). This CDR3 has 16 amino acids. V lost 5 bases, J lost 9 bases, and 11 bases stayed unmatched. The CDR3 sequence is CASSNTGTGGYSTIYF. The CDR3 bases are TGTGCCAGCAGTAATACCGGGACAGGGGGCTATAGCACCATATATTTT.

The rearrangement uses TRBV6-5 and TRBJ2-3, with TRBD1 identical over 8 bases. This CDR3 region has 13 residues. Unmatched junction bases numbered 5, after V lost 6 bases and J lost 6 bases. The germline CDR1 and CDR2 sequences are MNHEY and SVGAGI. The CDR3 is CASSRQGADTQYF. Written as DNA, the CDR3 is TGTGCCAGCAGCCGCCAGGGGGCGGATACGCAGTATTTT.

The rearrangement links TRBV29-1 to TRBJ1-2; D gene uncertain. Trimming pared 4 bases from V and 4 bases from J, leaving 10 bases between. The CDR3 covers 12 residues. The V gene's germline CDR1 is SQVTM and CDR2 ANQGSEA. CDR3 nucleotides: TGCAGCGTTGTCCCCTCCTCCTATGGCTACACCTTC. This gives the protein CSVVPSSYGYTF.

The V and J genes are TRBV5-1 and TRBJ1-1; weak D call: TRBD1 (6 bases). Trimming stripped 0 bases from V and 0 bases from J, with 12 bases between. Germline V CDR1 and CDR2: SGHRS, YFSETQ. The length of the CDR3 is 16 residues. The CDR3: CASSLGQAAMNTEAFF. DNA for the CDR3: TGCGCCAGCAGCTTGGGACAGGCCGCTATGAACACTGAAGCTTTCTTT.

The gene calls are TRBV6-5 and TRBJ1-6; possibly TRBD1 for D (5 bases). The CDR3 totals 15 residues. V was clipped by 6 bases and J by 5 bases, with 14 bases between them. Germline V CDR1 and CDR2: MNHEY, SVGAGI. This CDR3 reads CASRSGLGDNSPLHF. In DNA form, the CDR3 reads TGTGCCAGCAGGTCAGGGCTAGGTGATAATTCACCCCTCCACTTT.

This clone occurred once. The genes are TRBV6-2 or TRBV6-3 and TRBJ1-1; 7 bases map to TRBD1. J was trimmed by 0 bases and V by 2 bases; bases with no gene match: 6. Germline V CDR1 and CDR2: MNHEY, SVGEGT. The CDR3 contains 16 residues. The CDR3 region is CASSYGTVPLNTEAFF. CDR3 in DNA: TGTGCCAGCAGTTACGGGACAGTCCCCCTGAACACTGAAGCTTTCTTT.

The chain has TRBV20-1 and TRBJ2-1; 13 bases are shared with TRBD2. The germline CDR1 and CDR2 sequences are DFQATT and SNEGSKA (reference sequence). V was clipped by 3 bases and J by 0 bases; unmatched bases: 14. The CDR3 is 20 residues long. Written as DNA, the CDR3 is TGCAGTGCTAGTCGATGGGGGACTAGCGGGGTAATAAGCTCCTACAATGAGCAGTTCTTC. It translates to CSASRWGTSGVISSYNEQFF.

The rearrangement links TRBV14 to TRBJ2-1, with 7 bases aligning to TRBD1. The CDR3 length is 14 residues. CDR1 and CDR2 (germline): SGHDN, FVKESK. V trimming: 0 bases; J trimming: 8 bases; junction bases outside the gene matches: 4. CDR3 bases: TGTGCCAGCAGCCAAGATCGGGACAGCGATGAGCAGTTCTTC. It encodes CASSQDRDSDEQFF.

The rearrangement uses TRBV6-2 or TRBV6-3 and TRBJ1-2; a weak D match, TRBD1 (5 bases). From germline, CDR1 is MNHEY and CDR2 SVGEGT. V was shortened by 5 bases and J by 5 bases, with 12 bases between the two germline ends. The CDR3 has 13 amino acids. The CDR3 sequence is CASSMDNQYGYTF. CDR3 nucleotides: TGTGCCAGCAGTATGGACAATCAATATGGCTACACCTTC.

This clone was observed a handful of times. V is TRBV7-8 and J is TRBJ1-2, with 8 nucleotides matching TRBD1. The CDR3 has 14 amino acids. V gave up 3 bases and J gave up 3 bases; unmatched junction bases: 3. The germline V gene encodes CDR1 SGHVS and CDR2 FQNEAQ. The DNA of the CDR3 is TGTGCCAGCAGCTTTGGACAGGGCTACTATGGCTACACCTTC. Amino acid sequence: CASSFGQGYYGYTF.

This clone came up once. The V call is TRBV18, the J call TRBJ1-3; D perhaps matches TRBD1 (5 bases). Germline assignment: CDR1 KGHSH and CDR2 LQKENI. CDR3 length: 15 amino acids. Between the trimmed V and J ends, which lost 4 bases and 1 base, there was a span of 11 bases. CDR3 in DNA: TGTGCCAGCTCACGAGACAGTGGATCTGGAAACACCATATATTTT. It yields the protein CASSRDSGSGNTIYF.

The CDR3 bases are TGTGCCAGCAGTTTAAAATCGAGGAACAGGGGATCCTACAATGAGCAGTTCTTC. Amino acid sequence: CASSLKSRNRGSYNEQFF. The V call is TRBV27, the J call TRBJ2-1, with 7 positions matching TRBD1. This CDR3 has 18 amino acids. The trim removed 2 bases at V and 1 base at J, leaving 11 bases unmatched. Germline CDR1 and CDR2: MNHEY and SMNVEV (reference sequence).

This chain uses TRBV6-5 with TRBJ1-3; D is unresolved. Trimming pared 10 bases from V and 0 bases from J, leaving 7 bases between. Germline V lookup: CDR1 MNHEY, CDR2 SVGAGI. The CDR3 length is 12 residues. The CDR3 protein is CATESSGNTIYF. CDR3 DNA sequence: TGTGCCACCGAGAGCTCTGGAAACACCATATATTTT.